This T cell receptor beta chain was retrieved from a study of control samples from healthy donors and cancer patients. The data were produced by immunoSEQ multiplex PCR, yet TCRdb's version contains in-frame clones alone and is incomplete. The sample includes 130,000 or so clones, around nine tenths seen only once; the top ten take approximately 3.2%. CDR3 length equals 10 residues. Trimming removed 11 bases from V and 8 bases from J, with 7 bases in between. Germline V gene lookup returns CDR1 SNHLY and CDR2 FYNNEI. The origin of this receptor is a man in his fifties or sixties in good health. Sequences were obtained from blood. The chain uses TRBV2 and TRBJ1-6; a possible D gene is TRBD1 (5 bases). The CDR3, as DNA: TGTGCCTGGGGGGATTCACCCCTCCACTTT. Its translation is CAWGDSPLHF.